Listed below are T cell receptor beta chains from one sample, sequenced in a study of metastatic and nonmetastatic thyroid tumors. TCRdb re-clonotyped the PCR reads through MiXCR. The table includes about 4,300 clones, 22% detected once. Material: tumor tissue. The receptors come from a male donor with papillary thyroid cancer or a benign thyroid nodule (not recorded which). Some clones in this sample may be carry-over from other donors' samples. The CDR3 runs from the conserved cysteine through the conserved F or W. Each record gives: V gene, D gene, J gene, clone size, CDR3 protein, CDR3 DNA. A D gene is named only where the DNA matches it firmly. Only some rows state a clone size, as once, few, many or a class for expanded clones.

TRBV19	TRBD2	TRBJ2-7	-	CASSTQRESSEQYF	TGTGCCAGTAGTACCCAGCGGGAGTCGTCCGAGCAGTACTTC
TRBV10-1	TRBD1	TRBJ2-1	few	CASSADRESSYNEQFF	TGCGCCAGCAGTGCCGACAGGGAAAGCTCCTACAATGAGCAGTTCTTC
TRBV6-1	TRBD1	TRBJ2-1	-	CASKAGTGNAYEQFF	TGTGCCAGCAAAGCCGGGACAGGGAACGCCTATGAGCAGTTCTTC
TRBV6-1	-	TRBJ2-6	many	CASSGGANVLTF	TGTGCCAGCAGTGGAGGGGCCAACGTCCTGACTTTC
TRBV28	-	TRBJ1-1	few	CASRGGANTEAFF	TGTGCCAGCCGGGGGGGGGCAAACACTGAAGCTTTCTTT
TRBV6-2/TRBV6-3	TRBD2	TRBJ2-7	once	CARCGTRSYEQYF	TGTGCCAGGTGCGGGACTAGGTCCTACGAGCAGTACTTC
TRBV11-1	-	TRBJ1-3	-	CASSSDTGTAGNTIYF	TGTGCCAGCAGCTCCGACACCGGGACGGCTGGAAACACCATATATTTT
TRBV24-1	-	TRBJ1-3	-	CATSDSSGASGNTIYF	TGTGCCACCAGTGACTCGTCAGGTGCCTCTGGAAACACCATATATTTT
TRBV20-1	TRBD1	TRBJ1-5	medium-sized	CSARAGGSNQPQHF	TGCAGTGCTAGAGCAGGGGGAAGCAATCAGCCCCAGCATTTT
TRBV6-1	TRBD1	TRBJ2-7	large	CASSLDRGHEQYF	TGTGCCAGCAGTCTTGACAGGGGGCACGAGCAGTACTTC
TRBV4-1	-	TRBJ2-7	many	CASSQEKRSYEQYF	TGCGCCAGCAGCCAAGAAAAGCGGTCCTACGAGCAGTACTTC
TRBV20-1	TRBD1	TRBJ2-7	-	CSGKGQGDREQYF	TGCAGTGGTAAGGGACAGGGCGACCGGGAGCAGTACTTC
TRBV2	-	TRBJ1-2	-	CASSELGPNYGYTF	TGTGCCAGCAGTGAACTCGGACCCAACTATGGCTACACCTTC
TRBV9	TRBD1	TRBJ1-2	few	CASSPRDRDHGYTF	TGTGCCAGCAGCCCCAGAGACAGGGATCATGGCTACACCTTC
TRBV7-2	-	TRBJ1-5	medium-sized	CASSPRGGGNQPQHF	TGTGCCAGCAGCCCCCGAGGGGGGGGCAATCAGCCCCAGCATTTT
TRBV6-5	TRBD1	TRBJ2-7	-	CASSYGGQGFSEQYF	TGTGCCAGCAGTTACGGGGGACAGGGCTTTAGCGAGCAGTACTTC
TRBV28	-	TRBJ2-7	-	CASSRQGGAYEQYF	TGTGCCAGCAGTCGTCAGGGGGGGGCCTACGAGCAGTACTTC
TRBV6-1	-	TRBJ2-7	few	CASSDWGQGYEQYF	TGTGCCAGCAGTGACTGGGGACAAGGATACGAGCAGTACTTC
TRBV6-1	-	TRBJ1-6	few	CASSKERGGVSHCSPLHF	TGTGCCAGCAGTAAAGAACGTGGGGGAGTGTCCCATTGTTCACCCCTCCACTTT
TRBV6-1	TRBD1	TRBJ2-1	large	CASSEGTGQGLNEQFF	TGTGCCAGCAGTGAAGGCACGGGACAGGGTCTGAATGAGCAGTTCTTC
TRBV6-4	TRBD2	TRBJ2-3	few	CASSESGGGTDTQYF	TGTGCCAGCAGCGAGAGCGGGGGTGGCACAGATACGCAGTATTTT
TRBV19	-	TRBJ2-5	few	CASSILGGQETQYF	TGTGCCAGTAGTATCTTGGGCGGACAAGAGACCCAGTACTTC
TRBV9	-	TRBJ2-2	medium-sized	CASSFTQGNTGELFF	TGTGCCAGCAGCTTTACACAGGGGAACACCGGGGAGCTGTTTTTT
TRBV6-5	TRBD1	TRBJ2-7	few	CASSYLTGGRDEQYF	TGTGCCAGCAGTTACTTGACAGGGGGGAGGGACGAGCAGTACTTC
TRBV6-2/TRBV6-3	-	TRBJ1-5	-	CASSYSLSAHQPQHF	TGTGCCAGCAGTTACTCGCTCTCAGCTCATCAGCCCCAGCATTTT
TRBV7-3	-	TRBJ2-6	medium-sized	CASSLSSGANVLTF	TGTGCCAGCAGCTTAAGCTCTGGGGCCAACGTCCTGACTTTC
TRBV6-5	TRBD1	TRBJ1-1	few	CASSYTDRGNTEAFF	TGTGCCAGCAGTTACACGGACAGGGGAAACACTGAAGCTTTCTTT
TRBV4-1	-	TRBJ1-1	-	CASSQVLRGANTEAFF	TGCGCCAGCAGCCAAGTGCTCCGGGGCGCCAACACTGAAGCTTTCTTT
TRBV20-1	-	TRBJ2-3	once	CSARDISGYTDTQYF	TGCAGTGCTAGAGATATCAGCGGCTACACAGATACGCAGTATTTT
TRBV27	TRBD1	TRBJ2-5	few	CASSFNPGGRETQYF	TGTGCCAGCAGTTTTAACCCAGGGGGCAGAGAGACCCAGTACTTC
TRBV30	-	TRBJ2-2	many	CAWSAPRAGGELFF	TGTGCCTGGAGTGCCCCCCGGGCAGGCGGGGAGCTGTTTTTT
TRBV28	-	TRBJ2-5	large	CASSLAAQETQYF	TGTGCCAGCAGTTTGGCAGCTCAAGAGACCCAGTACTTC
TRBV5-1	-	TRBJ2-7	medium-sized	CASSRDSSSYEQYF	TGCGCCAGCAGCCGGGACTCAAGCTCCTACGAGCAGTACTTC
TRBV27	TRBD1	TRBJ1-2	medium-sized	CASSLSRQGRRGYTF	TGTGCCAGCAGTTTATCGCGACAGGGGAGGCGCGGCTACACCTTC
TRBV27	-	TRBJ2-1	-	CASRGGYNEQFF	TGTGCCAGCAGAGGGGGATACAATGAGCAGTTCTTC
TRBV9	TRBD2	TRBJ2-5	medium-sized	CASSVDSGRTETQYF	TGTGCCAGCAGCGTAGATAGCGGGAGGACTGAGACCCAGTACTTC
TRBV6-6	-	TRBJ1-2	few	CASSYDRTNYGYTF	TGTGCCAGCAGTTACGACAGAACTAACTATGGCTACACCTTC
TRBV20-1	TRBD2	TRBJ2-7	many	CSARGGLAVSYEQYF	TGCAGTGCTAGAGGAGGGCTAGCGGTTTCCTACGAGCAGTACTTC